One T cell receptor (beta chain) is described in this entry. The repertoire was sequenced with immunoSEQ multiplex PCR; TCRdb's copy has only in-frame clones and lacks some. Of tens of thousands of clones listed, roughly four fifths were seen once; the top ten hold about 3.1%. CDR1 and CDR2 (germline): GTSNPN, SVGIG (reference sequence). V was shortened by 0 bases and J by 2 bases, with 17 bases between the two germline ends. The CDR3 is made up of 16 amino acids. This entry comes from a study of T cell responses to AZD1222 COVID-19 vaccine. This TCR was recovered from an adult in good health. This specimen consisted of peripheral blood, obtained on day 0 of AZD1222 vaccination. V and J are TRBV30 and TRBJ2-7; a possible D gene is TRBD1 (5 bases). CDR3 in amino acids: CAWSVVGRVGTYEQYF. CDR3 coding DNA: TGTGCCTGGAGTGTTGTGGGCAGGGTGGGAACCTACGAGCAGTACTTC.